These T cell receptor beta chains were read from a single sample in a study of T-cell reconstitution after alpha-beta-depleted transplantation in children. Each CDR3 protein is one row after TCRdb ran MiXCR on the PCR reads. This table holds about 220,000 distinct CDR3 sequences, over 15% found once. This sample comprised PBMCs, mostly from graft donor cells, obtained 360 days after TCRalphabeta/CD19-depleted stem cell transplant. These receptor sequences come from a male patient aged 2-10 years who had a stem cell transplant for acute lymphoblastic leukemia, so the T cells may come from the graft donor. The CDR3 runs from the conserved cysteine through the conserved F or W. D genes are given only for firm matches. The size of a clone is reported for some rows only, either as once, few or many, or as a class for expanded clones.

clone size: .
V gene: TRBV5-1
D gene: .
J gene: TRBJ1-6
CDR3 DNA: TGCGCCAGCAGCTTATCGGTGGTTGGGTCCTATAATTCACCCCTCCACTTT
CDR3 protein: CASSLSVVGSYNSPLHF

clone size: .
V gene: TRBV28
D gene: .
J gene: TRBJ2-7
CDR3 DNA: TGTGCCAGCAGTTTGAATGGCCAGGGCCACTACGAGCAGTACTTC
CDR3 protein: CASSLNGQGHYEQYF

clone size: many
V gene: TRBV7-6
D gene: .
J gene: TRBJ2-2
CDR3 DNA: TGTGCCAGCAGCTTATACGGCGGTTCGAACACCGGGGAGCTGTTTTTT
CDR3 protein: CASSLYGGSNTGELFF

clone size: few
V gene: TRBV20-1
D gene: .
J gene: TRBJ2-5
CDR3 DNA: TGCAGTGCTAGGACGGCTGAAGAGACCCAGTACTTC
CDR3 protein: CSARTAEETQYF

clone size: many
V gene: TRBV2
D gene: TRBD1
J gene: TRBJ2-5
CDR3 DNA: TGTGCCAGCGGGGGACAGGGAGAGACCCAGTACTTC
CDR3 protein: CASGGQGETQYF

clone size: many
V gene: TRBV20-1
D gene: .
J gene: TRBJ1-5
CDR3 DNA: TGCAGTGCCTCGCCGGGAGGGAACCTACAGCCCCAGCATTTT
CDR3 protein: CSASPGGNLQPQHF

clone size: .
V gene: TRBV7-2
D gene: TRBD1
J gene: TRBJ1-2
CDR3 DNA: TGTGCCAGCAGCTTAGTACAGGGGGTTCGGTATGGCTACACCTTC
CDR3 protein: CASSLVQGVRYGYTF

clone size: .
V gene: TRBV5-1
D gene: .
J gene: TRBJ2-7
CDR3 DNA: TGCGCCAGCAGCTTCCAGGGAGGAGGGACCTACGAGCAGTACTTC
CDR3 protein: CASSFQGGGTYEQYF

clone size: many
V gene: TRBV5-1
D gene: TRBD1
J gene: TRBJ1-2
CDR3 DNA: TGCGCCAGCAGCTTCGGGACAGGGAAGGACTATGGCTACACCTTC
CDR3 protein: CASSFGTGKDYGYTF

clone size: .
V gene: TRBV2
D gene: .
J gene: TRBJ1-5
CDR3 DNA: TGTGCCAGCAGTGAGGATACAGGCGGCAATCAGCCCCAGCATTTT
CDR3 protein: CASSEDTGGNQPQHF

clone size: few
V gene: TRBV7-6
D gene: .
J gene: TRBJ2-1
CDR3 DNA: TGTGCCAGCAGCTTAAATGCAGCGGGCTCCTACAATGAGCAGTTCTTC
CDR3 protein: CASSLNAAGSYNEQFF

clone size: .
V gene: TRBV10-3
D gene: .
J gene: TRBJ2-3
CDR3 DNA: TGTGCCATCAGTGAGCTCCTTAGGGATACGCAGTATTTT
CDR3 protein: CAISELLRDTQYF

clone size: few
V gene: TRBV20-1
D gene: TRBD1
J gene: TRBJ2-7
CDR3 DNA: TGCAGTGCCGGACAGGGGGACGAGCAGTACTTC
CDR3 protein: CSAGQGDEQYF

clone size: .
V gene: TRBV29-1
D gene: .
J gene: TRBJ1-2
CDR3 DNA: TGCAGCGTTGTCCAAGGGCGCCATGGCTACACCTTC
CDR3 protein: CSVVQGRHGYTF

clone size: few
V gene: TRBV18
D gene: .
J gene: TRBJ2-1
CDR3 DNA: TGTGCCAGCTCCCGCGGGGACAATGAGCAGTTCTTC
CDR3 protein: CASSRGDNEQFF

clone size: few
V gene: TRBV20-1
D gene: .
J gene: TRBJ2-7
CDR3 DNA: TGCAGTGCTAGAGGCAGCTACGAGCAGTACTTC
CDR3 protein: CSARGSYEQYF

clone size: .
V gene: TRBV15
D gene: TRBD1
J gene: TRBJ2-7
CDR3 DNA: TGTGCCACCAGAGGGTTAGGGACAGGAGCCGACGAGCAGTACTTC
CDR3 protein: CATRGLGTGADEQYF

clone size: .
V gene: TRBV7-8
D gene: TRBD2
J gene: TRBJ2-7
CDR3 DNA: TGTGCCAGCAGCTTAGACCCGGGGGGATACGAGCAGTACTTC
CDR3 protein: CASSLDPGGYEQYF

clone size: .
V gene: TRBV29-1
D gene: .
J gene: TRBJ2-5
CDR3 DNA: TGCAGCGGCCTAAGAGGACAGACACAAGAGACCCAGTACTTC
CDR3 protein: CSGLRGQTQETQYF

clone size: .
V gene: TRBV7-2
D gene: TRBD2
J gene: TRBJ2-3
CDR3 DNA: TGTGCCAGCAGCCGAGGACTAGCGGGAGATACGCAGTATTTT
CDR3 protein: CASSRGLAGDTQYF

clone size: .
V gene: TRBV4-3
D gene: TRBD1
J gene: TRBJ1-5
CDR3 DNA: TGCGCCAGCAGGCCGGGACAGGAACCCCCTATAAGCCGCAATCAGCCCCAGCATTTT
CDR3 protein: CASRPGQEPPISRNQPQHF